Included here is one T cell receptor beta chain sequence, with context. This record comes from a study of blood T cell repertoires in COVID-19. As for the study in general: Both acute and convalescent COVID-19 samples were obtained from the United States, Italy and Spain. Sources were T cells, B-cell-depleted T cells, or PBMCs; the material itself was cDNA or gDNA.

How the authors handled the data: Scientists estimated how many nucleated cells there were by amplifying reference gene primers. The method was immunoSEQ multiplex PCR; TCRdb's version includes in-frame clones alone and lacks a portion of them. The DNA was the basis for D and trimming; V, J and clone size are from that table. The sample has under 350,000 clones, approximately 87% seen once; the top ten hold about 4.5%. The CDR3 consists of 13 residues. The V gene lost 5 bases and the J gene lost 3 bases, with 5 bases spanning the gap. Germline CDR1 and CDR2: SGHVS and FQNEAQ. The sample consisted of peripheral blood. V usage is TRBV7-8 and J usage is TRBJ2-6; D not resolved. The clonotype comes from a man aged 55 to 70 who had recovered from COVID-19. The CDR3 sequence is CASSPLGANVLTF. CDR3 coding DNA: TGTGCCAGCAGCCCACTTGGGGCCAACGTCCTGACTTTC.